A selection of T cell receptor beta chains follows, all from one sample in a study of metastatic and nonmetastatic thyroid tumors. TCRdb re-clonotyped the PCR reads through MiXCR. The data contain around 32,000 clones, around 7% of them seen just once; the ten biggest clones take up 43%. Sequenced input: blood. The receptors here all came from a female donor with papillary thyroid cancer or a benign thyroid nodule (not recorded which). Some clones in this sample may be carry-over from other donors' samples. CDR3s leave out the opening cysteine and the closing phenylalanine or tryptophan.

TRBV6-2/TRBV6-3,TRBJ2-1,ASSYDQGAREQF
TRBV6-6,TRBJ2-1,ASSYSTGGGYNEQF
TRBV9,TRBJ2-3,ASSPRPTGSTDTQY
TRBV7-2,TRBJ2-7,ASSLWASGIHEQY
TRBV7-8,TRBJ1-5,ASSLGGRQPQH
TRBV18,TRBJ2-2,ASSPAGGRATGELF
TRBV7-9,TRBJ1-5,ASSLDYQPQH
TRBV20-1,TRBJ2-5,SARRGLAPVETQY
TRBV3-1,TRBJ2-3,ASSKRSGTGKIDTQY
TRBV28,TRBJ2-3,ASSLNERELTDTQY
TRBV5-1,TRBJ2-7,ASSLTGLRVGEQY
TRBV11-2,TRBJ2-2,ASRLDRGDTGELF
TRBV11-2,TRBJ2-1,ASSLVRGASSVTNEQF
TRBV5-1,TRBJ2-3,ASSLARPWDSTDTQY
TRBV6-2/TRBV6-3,TRBJ1-2,ATAGWVDYGYT